This T cell receptor (beta chain) emerged from a study of a mutant IDH1 vaccine in newly diagnosed glioma. Overall study: Commencement of vaccination occurred 4-6 weeks following radiotherapy alone, or concurrently with temozolomide cycles. There were approximately 62% males and about 38% females among treated patients, whose mean age was 40.4 years.

Trimming at V came to 3 bases and at J to 7 bases, leaving 13 bases not matched to a gene. This CDR3 has 16 residues. Germline-derived CDR1 and CDR2 are MNHEY and SMNVEV (reference sequence). The assay was immunoSEQ multiplex PCR, and TCRdb's table has in-frame clones only and misses some. The repertoire holds fewer than 100,000 clones, with roughly 90% as singletons. Of note for this clone: Its antigen is unidentified.

Indicated time point: week 5, during vaccination. Topical imiquimod was applied with each vaccine dose, which held 300 ug of mutant IDH1 20-mer peptide. V and J are TRBV27 and TRBJ2-7; 9 nucleotides line up with TRBD2. The receptor's source is a woman between 50 and 59 years old with glioma. This specimen was PBMCs, taken from a glioma patient whose treatment included an IDH1 peptide vaccine. CDR3 coding DNA: TGTGCCAGCAGTTTGATCCGGGCTAGCGGGGTGGGAGAGCAGTACTTC. Amino acids: CASSLIRASGVGEQYF.